This note documents a single T cell receptor beta chain sequence. What this receptor recognizes is not known. No qualities accompany the bases; no much larger clone lies one base away. The germline V gene provides CDR1 MNHEY and CDR2 SVGAGI. V loses 1 base, J loses 3 bases, and the germline ends lie 7 bases apart. Measured from the cysteine to the phenylalanine, the CDR3 is 14 residues long. The read is trimmed to its CDR3 DNA, 42 bases read in frame from base 1. This entry is derived from a study of shared clonotypes between healthy human individuals (dated by TCRdb to the early 2020s). Turning to the overall study: A few men and a couple of women, aged 18 to 49 years, made up the cohort. For each donor, CD4 naive and CD4 memory were each given three plates, CD8 naive was given two plates, and CD8 memory was given one plate. To increase sequencing depth and limit assay-specific biases, different laboratories used diverse techniques to prepare libraries and sequence TCR repertoires. The study deeply sequenced blood TCR repertoires of roughly five healthy adults to estimate repertoire size and the extent of clonotype sharing between individuals. Per donor, leukapheresis produced somewhere between about 0.94 and 9.5 billion PBMCs. Overall study results and their limits: Based on pairwise subsampling, the degree of clonotype sharing among donors was expected to be affected by sequencing depth. Sampling was limited to blood, and TCR repertoires in tissue likely differ from TCR repertoires in blood. Compared with non-shared clonotypes, the clonotypes found in all four sorted-subset donors had higher generation probabilities. Naive subsets generally had larger estimated clonotype richness than memory subsets did. Across a few donors, 4.5% to 6.5% of naive CD4, 3.5% of naive CD8, 2% to 2.5% of memory CD4, and approximately 0.4% of memory CD8 clonotypes were shared. The genetic and exposure-history diversity represented was limited by the small number of donors. Incomplete sequencing was indicated by rarefaction of sorted-subset datasets, despite the large sequencing depth.

Donors were healthy HIV-negative adults with no recently reported acute infections or vaccinations. Only Caucasian adults living in Nashville, Tennessee, USA were represented among the donors. CD4+ T cells were enriched through magnetic negative selection, after which naive cells were positively selected on CD45RA and the remaining negative fraction served as the memory subset. After blood collection by leukapheresis, PBMCs were isolated using Ficoll-Histopaque density gradient centrifugation and then cryopreserved in the vapor phase of liquid nitrogen. Analytical flow cytometry was used to check the purity and quantity of each magnetically sorted T cell population. Genomic DNA was isolated from every sorted fraction and measured by UV absorbance on a Nanodrop 2000c. Using the deep immunoSEQ assay, TCR CDR3 regions were amplified from genomic DNA by multiplex PCR. For each cell subset, the extracted genomic DNA was distributed evenly across all wells of several immunoSEQ 96-well plates, and each plate served as one replicate. For sorted subsets, about 200 ng genomic DNA, equal to about 30,000 T cell genomes, was loaded into each replicate PCR. Purified libraries were measured with a Qubit 3.0 fluorometer, size-checked on a Bioanalyzer 2100, and measured again with the KAPA Library Quantification kit. Every immunoSEQ 96-well plate was sequenced on a separate single-read 150-cycle Illumina NextSeq 550 flow cell. In the paper's pipeline: Because the immunoSEQ output included only junctional sequences and no quality scores, the filtering could not be the same as the filtering used for full-length reads. Sequences were annotated with PyIR, a Python wrapper for IgBLAST v1.9, and V/J genes and CDR3 were assigned using IMGT germline references. Reads with weak V/J assignments (E-value above 1e-6), missing CDR3, stop codons, out-of-frame junctions, or ambiguous translated residues were removed. V3J clonotypes were defined as sequences sharing the same inferred V gene, J gene, and CDR3 amino acid sequence. The percentage overlap between two repertoires was calculated by dividing the number of shared unique clonotypes by the size of the smaller repertoire. RTK rarefaction, the Chao1 estimator, and Recon v2.1 estimates of unobserved clonotypes were used to assess repertoire richness. Generation probabilities for all TCRbeta clonotypes obtained by the gDNA method from a few donors were computed using OLGA. TCRdb provides this immuneACCESS table in a form limited to in-frame rearrangements. Some clones are lacking; in checked studies, under half of them reflect an unresolved V gene, and why the rest are absent is not known. The V and J calls and clone size come from that table; D and trimming were worked out from the DNA. The sample has roughly 500,000 clones on record, approximately 95% of them singletons. Clones ranked in the top ten supply about 0.06% of the sample.

This clonotype originated in a woman in her twenties or thirties in good health. The sample consisted of naive CD4+ T cells sorted from blood. The cell subset or site label here, explained by the study, means: CD45RA+ positively selected. The sequence links TRBV6-5 to TRBJ2-1, with TRBD2 tentatively as D gene (5 bases match). The bases are TGTGCCAGCAGTTACTTCGGAGGCTACAATGAGCAGTTCTTC. It specifies CASSYFGGYNEQFF.